Following are 13 T cell receptor beta chains from one sample sequenced in a study of T cells in narcolepsy listed by TCRdb under 2018. Library prep was done by the immunoSEQ multiplex PCR assay. Held by TCRdb, this immuneACCESS table contains in-frame sequences only and omits some clones. Under half of the omission traces to an unresolved V gene where checked; the cause of the rest is unknown. Here the sample has about 10,000 clones; 70% occur a single time. The ten top clones hold about 20% of the sample. Sequenced input: CD45RA- memory CD8+ T cells from PBMCs. Taken with the paper, the label for cell subset or site translates to: memory T cells sorted ex vivo from peripheral blood. The receptors shown here come from a human donor with narcolepsy.

This clone was found a few times. This chain connects TRBV6-5 to TRBJ2-7; 8 positions agree with TRBD1. From germline, CDR1 is MNHEY and CDR2 SVGAGI. Trimming at V came to 2 bases and at J to 4 bases, leaving 7 bases not matched to a gene. The CDR3 sequence is 15 residues long. CDR3 residues: CASSYLSGTGYEQYF. CDR3 in DNA: TGTGCCAGCAGTTACCTCTCGGGGACAGGTTACGAGCAGTACTTC.

The chain links TRBV29-1 to TRBJ2-1, with a weak D call TRBD2 (5 bases). V lost 6 bases to trimming and J lost 8 bases, with 17 bases between them. Per the germline V gene, CDR1 is SQVTM and CDR2 is ANQGSEA. This CDR3 region has 13 residues. The CDR3 sequence: CSVEDGEGDEQFF. CDR3 nucleotide sequence: TGCAGCGTGGAGGACGGGGAAGGCGATGAGCAGTTCTTC.

This clone was observed a handful of times. V is TRBV2 and J is TRBJ2-7; D tentatively reads TRBD1 or TRBD2 (5 bases each). Germline loops: CDR1 SNHLY, CDR2 FYNNEI. The CDR3 extends over 13 amino acids. Trimming cost V 7 bases and J 4 bases, with 14 bases left between them. The chain's CDR3 is CASILTGAYEQYF. The CDR3 nucleotides read TGTGCCAGCATCCTTACCGGGGCTTACGAGCAGTACTTC.

This clone has only one observation. The V call is TRBV21-1, the J call TRBJ2-7; the table's TRBD1 call for D was not verified on the DNA. TRBV21-1 is described as a pseudogene. The CDR3 has 15 amino acids. The CDR3 sequence is CASSKEDRGTYEQYF. CDR3 in DNA: TGTGCCAGCAGCAAAGAGGACAGGGGAACCTACGAGCAGTACTTC.

This clone was seen a few times. The CDR3 sequence is CASSFQGRGDIQYF. The CDR3, as DNA: TGTGCCAGCAGCTTCCAGGGGCGCGGGGACATTCAGTACTTC. The chain carries TRBV7-7 and TRBJ2-4; D possibly uses TRBD1 or TRBD2 (6 bases each). Germline V gene sequence: CDR1 SSHAT, CDR2 FNYEAQ (reference sequence). The CDR3 spans 14 residues. Trimming took off 3 bases at V and 8 bases at J, with 14 bases between the two ends.

The chain carries TRBV7-8 and TRBJ2-5; D remains ambiguous. CDR1 SGHVS and CDR2 FQNEAQ come from the germline V gene. The CDR3 spans 12 residues. V lost 6 bases, J lost 0 bases, and 5 bases lay in between. The CDR3 DNA is TGTGCCAGCAGATGGTACCAAGAGACCCAGTACTTC. It specifies CASRWYQETQYF. The full variable domain, in which reference TRBV7-8 and TRBJ2-5 provide the parts outside the CDR3, is GAGVSQSPRYKVAKRGQDVALRCDPISGHVSLFWYQQALGQGPEFLTYFQNEAQLDKSGLPSDRFFAERPEGSVSTLKIQRTQQEDSAVYLCASRWYQETQYFGPGTRLLVL.

The gene calls are TRBV7-9 and TRBJ1-2; no reliable D call. CDR1 SEHNR and CDR2 FQNEAQ come from the germline V gene (reference sequence). This CDR3 is built from 15 residues. Trimming took 3 bases from V and 8 from J, leaving 19 bases between them. CDR3 loop: CASSLAHAGARGYTF. The CDR3 nucleotides read TGTGCCAGCAGCTTGGCCCATGCGGGAGCAAGAGGCTACACCTTC. The full variable domain, in which reference TRBV7-9 and TRBJ1-2 provide the parts outside the CDR3, is DTGVSQNPRHKITKRGQNVTFRCDPISEHNRLYWYRQTLGQGPEFLTYFQNEAQLEKSRLLSDRFSAERPKGSFSTLEIQRTEQGDSAMYLCASSLAHAGARGYTFGSGTRLTVV.

The chain joins TRBV11-2 to TRBJ2-2; D ambiguous. The CDR3 covers 14 residues. The germline gives CDR1 SGHAT, CDR2 FQNNGV. The ends were cut back, 6 bases at V and 3 bases at J, with 11 bases in the middle. CDR3: CASSQARYTGELFF. DNA of the CDR3: TGTGCCAGCAGTCAGGCACGGTACACCGGGGAGCTGTTTTTT.

The genes are TRBV5-5 and TRBJ2-7; a weak D match, TRBD2 (5 bases). This CDR3 has 12 amino acids. Germline CDR1 reads SGHKS; CDR2 reads YYEKEE (reference sequence). The V and J ends lost 6 bases and 5 bases respectively, with 12 bases between them. CDR3 sequence reads: CASTKIGDEQYF. CDR3 coding DNA: TGTGCCAGCACCAAAATCGGGGACGAGCAGTACTTC.

This rearrangement joins TRBV7-2 to TRBJ2-1; no clear D. CDR3 length: 16 amino acids. V was cut by 2 bases and J by 3 bases, with 14 bases left in between. Looked up from germline, CDR1 is SGHTA and CDR2 is FQGNSA. The CDR3 DNA follows: TGTGCCAGCAGCTTACGCTCGAATTTAGGCTACAATGAGCAGTTCTTC. Encoded protein: CASSLRSNLGYNEQFF.

The chain couples TRBV4-1 to TRBJ2-5; D tentatively reads TRBD1 or TRBD2 (6 bases each). The J call is uncertain, as TRBJ2-7 better fits the DNA end. CDR1 MGHRA and CDR2 YSYEKL come from the germline V gene. The CDR3 is 15 amino acids. Written as DNA, the CDR3 is TGCGCCAGCAGCCAAGATGAGGGGGGCTCCTACGAGCAGTACTTC. Protein product: CASSQDEGGSYEQYF.

This chain joins TRBV9 and TRBJ2-1, with a tentative D call TRBD1 (5 bases). Germline V gives CDR1 SGDLS, CDR2 YYNGEE. V lost 0 bases and J lost 9, with 16 bases in between. This CDR3 contains 15 residues. Here the CDR3 reads CASSVEGERFSEQFF. The CDR3 nucleotides are TGTGCCAGCAGCGTAGAAGGGGAAAGGTTTAGTGAGCAGTTCTTC. The variable domain in full, with the rest retrieved from reference TRBV9 and TRBJ2-1, is DSGVTQTPKHLITATGQRVTLRCSPRSGDLSVYWYQQSLDQGLQFLIQYYNGEERAKGNILERFSAQQFPDLHSELNLSSLELGDSALYFCASSVEGERFSEQFFGPGTRLTVL.

This clone was seen only once. The J gene is TRBJ2-7, the V gene TRBV10-3; TRBD1 matches at 8 bases. CDR3 length equals 13 residues. Germline values: CDR1 ENHRY, CDR2 SYGVKD. The V gene end was trimmed by 6 bases and the J gene end by 2 bases; junction bases not matched to a gene: 3. The CDR3, as DNA: TGTGCCATCAGAGGGACAGGCACCTACGAGCAGTACTTC. Translation gives CAIRGTGTYEQYF.